What follows describes a single T cell receptor (beta chain). Its antigen is not identified. The source of the sample is a study of metastatic and nonmetastatic thyroid tumors. Study overall: For malignant and benign thyroid patients, tumor or nodule tissue and blood were the sources whose repertoires were compared. General observations from the study: Benign nodules were reported to have significantly lower TCR beta diversity than malignant thyroid tumors, in blood and tumor.

CDR1 and CDR2 (germline): MNHEY, SMNVEV (reference sequence). The CDR3 consists of 13 residues. V lost 6 bases and J lost 6; bases outside the gene matches: 4. Authors' processing steps: Between-group CDR3 differences, defined by clinicopathological status, yielded a distant-metastasis classifier for papillary thyroid cancer. Via MiXCR, TCRdb re-called the PCR reads. The V and J calls reflect TCRdb's pipeline rather than the authors' work. The sample holds roughly 22,000 clones; 35% to 45% are singletons and the top ten take 22%. No patient received treatment before thyroid surgery. This TCR was sampled from a male donor with papillary thyroid cancer or a benign thyroid nodule (not recorded which). Some clones in this sample may be carry-over from other donors' samples. Sequenced: blood. The rearrangement uses TRBV27 and TRBJ2-1; 8 bases are shared with TRBD1. CDR3 region: CASRRQGSNEQFF. CDR3 nucleotides: TGTGCCAGCAGACGACAGGGGAGCAATGAGCAGTTCTTC.